This is a list of T cell receptor beta chains from one sample in a study of blood T cells in healthy people across ages. TCRdb re-derived calls from the 5' RACE reads in MiXCR, one entry per CDR3 protein. The sample includes roughly 2 million distinct CDR3 sequences, around 48% of them seen just once. The specimen was blood. The origin of the receptors is a woman aged 40-49 years in good health. Each CDR3 is given with its conserved first and last residue. D genes are given only for firm matches. Clone sizes are given selectively: once, few, many, or a class where the clone is expanded.

clone size: few; J gene: TRBJ1-2; D gene: NA; V gene: TRBV4-1; CDR3 DNA: TGCGCCAGCAGCCCCCAGATTAACAGCTTCTATGGCTACACCTTC; CDR3 protein: CASSPQINSFYGYTF
clone size: few; J gene: TRBJ2-3; D gene: TRBD1; V gene: TRBV7-2; CDR3 DNA: TGTGCCAGCACCGACAGGGTCGATACGCAGTATTTT; CDR3 protein: CASTDRVDTQYF
clone size: NA; J gene: TRBJ1-2; D gene: NA; V gene: TRBV9; CDR3 DNA: TGTGCCAGCAGCGCGGACGGCCCCCTTGGCTACACCTTC; CDR3 protein: CASSADGPLGYTF
clone size: few; J gene: TRBJ2-7; D gene: NA; V gene: TRBV7-9; CDR3 DNA: TGTGCCATCCCCCGGCTAGGCTCCTACGAGCAGTACTTC; CDR3 protein: CAIPRLGSYEQYF
clone size: NA; J gene: TRBJ2-1; D gene: TRBD1; V gene: TRBV7-2; CDR3 DNA: TGTGCCAGCAGCATCTTCGGGACAGCTAACAATGAGCAGTTCTTC; CDR3 protein: CASSIFGTANNEQFF
clone size: NA; J gene: TRBJ1-2; D gene: TRBD1; V gene: TRBV3-1; CDR3 DNA: TGTGCCAGCAGCCAAAGGGGGCAGGGAAATGGCTACACCTTC; CDR3 protein: CASSQRGQGNGYTF
clone size: few; J gene: TRBJ2-3; D gene: NA; V gene: TRBV10-3; CDR3 DNA: TGTGCCATCGGGTCTGGACTAGGGGACACTGATACGCAGTATTTT; CDR3 protein: CAIGSGLGDTDTQYF
clone size: NA; J gene: TRBJ2-5; D gene: NA; V gene: TRBV7-2; CDR3 DNA: TGTGCCGGCAGCTTTTACGGGGAGACCCAGTACTTC; CDR3 protein: CAGSFYGETQYF
clone size: NA; J gene: TRBJ1-5; D gene: NA; V gene: TRBV28; CDR3 DNA: TGTGCCAGCAGTTATATCGCAACGCCCCGCAATCAGCCCCAGCATTTT; CDR3 protein: CASSYIATPRNQPQHF
clone size: NA; J gene: TRBJ1-4; D gene: NA; V gene: TRBV5-1; CDR3 DNA: TGCGCCAGCAGCTTGGGACGGGGGACCCTAACTAATGAAAAACTGTTTTTT; CDR3 protein: CASSLGRGTLTNEKLFF
clone size: NA; J gene: TRBJ2-2; D gene: NA; V gene: TRBV4-1; CDR3 DNA: TGCGCCAGCAGGGGCGTTGCGAACACCGGGGAGCTGTTTTTT; CDR3 protein: CASRGVANTGELFF
clone size: NA; J gene: TRBJ2-3; D gene: NA; V gene: TRBV5-1; CDR3 DNA: TGCGCCAGCAGCCAGGAATTCGTGGGTGTAGATACGCAGTATTTT; CDR3 protein: CASSQEFVGVDTQYF
clone size: NA; J gene: TRBJ2-3; D gene: TRBD1; V gene: TRBV27; CDR3 DNA: TGTGCCAGCAGTACCCACCGGACAGGGGAAAACACAGATACGCAGTATTTT; CDR3 protein: CASSTHRTGENTDTQYF